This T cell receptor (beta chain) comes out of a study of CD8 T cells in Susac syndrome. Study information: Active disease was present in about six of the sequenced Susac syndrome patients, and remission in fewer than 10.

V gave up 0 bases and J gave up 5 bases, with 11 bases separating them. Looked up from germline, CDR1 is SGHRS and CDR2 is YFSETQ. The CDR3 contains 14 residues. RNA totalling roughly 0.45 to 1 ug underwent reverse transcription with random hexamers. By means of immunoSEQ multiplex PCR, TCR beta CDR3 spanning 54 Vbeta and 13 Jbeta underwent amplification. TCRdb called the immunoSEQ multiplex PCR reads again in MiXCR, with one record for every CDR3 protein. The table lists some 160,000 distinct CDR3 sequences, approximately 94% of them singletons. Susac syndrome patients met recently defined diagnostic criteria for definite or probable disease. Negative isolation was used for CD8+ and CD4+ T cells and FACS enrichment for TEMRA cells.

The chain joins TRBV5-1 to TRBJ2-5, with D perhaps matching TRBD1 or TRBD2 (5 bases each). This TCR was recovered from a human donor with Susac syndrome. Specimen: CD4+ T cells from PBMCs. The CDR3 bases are TGCGCCAGCAGCTTGGATGGCTGGGGGGAGACCCAGTACTTC. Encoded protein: CASSLDGWGETQYF.